The present TCR beta chain was sequenced within a study of T cells after yellow fever vaccination. The V end lost 6 bases, the J end lost 3 bases, and 15 bases lay between the germline ends. Germline CDR1 and CDR2: DFQATT and SNEGSKA (reference sequence). The CDR3 has 14 residues. At least ten counts were recorded for this clonotype. What it binds is unknown. MiXCR, run by TCRdb on the 5' RACE reads, gives a single entry per CDR3 protein. The table lists approximately 120,000 distinct CDR3 sequences, 7.4% of them singletons. Whole-study results and caveats: Secondary responses were weaker yet peaked faster, day 5 versus 15.

This receptor was taken from a man between 18 and 29 years old who received the YFV17D yellow fever vaccine. The material sequenced was CD4+ T cells sorted from PBMCs, taken about 10 days after the first yellow fever vaccination. This chain connects TRBV20-1 to TRBJ1-3; no definite D call. The CDR3 reads CSARTSWGGNTIYF. The DNA for the CDR3 is TGCAGTGCACGGACCTCCTGGGGTGGAAACACCATATATTTT.